These 27 T cell receptor beta chains were all obtained from the same sample, sequenced in a study of shared clonotypes between healthy human individuals. Profiled with immunoSEQ multiplex PCR; TCRdb holds only in-frame clones, not every one. The repertoire has about 500,000 clones, approximately 77% of them found once; the top ten carry more than 10%. The sample consisted of PBMCs. Source of these receptors: a woman in her thirties or forties in good health. Some clones in this sample may be carry-over from other donors' samples.

The rearrangement uses TRBV6-5 and TRBJ1-2; D perhaps matches TRBD1 (5 bases). The V end was cut by 0 bases, the J end by 4 bases, with 9 bases between. The CDR3 runs 14 residues. Germline CDR1 MNHEY, CDR2 SVGAGI. The CDR3 DNA reads TGTGCCAGCAGTTACTCATGGGGGACCTATGGCTACACCTTC. The encoded protein is CASSYSWGTYGYTF.

The chain couples TRBV15 to TRBJ2-1; D is tentatively TRBD1 or TRBD2 (5 bases each). The CDR3 consists of 13 residues. From germline, CDR1 is LNHNV and CDR2 YYDKDF (reference sequence). Trimming took 7 bases from V and 6 from J, leaving 13 bases between them. DNA for the CDR3: TGTGCCACCACGGGACCACGGGGCAATGAGCAGTTCTTC. This sequence encodes CATTGPRGNEQFF.

This sequence joins TRBV21-1 and TRBJ2-7; the table's TRBD1 call for D was not verified on the DNA. TRBV21-1 counts as a pseudogene. The CDR3 is 14 residues long. The CDR3 bases are TGTGCCAGCAGACCGGGACAGGGGTCCTACGAGCAGTACTTC. It is translated as CASRPGQGSYEQYF.

For this clone: Being one base from a much bigger clone, this may be a read error. This chain joins TRBV7-8 and TRBJ2-3; D gene uncertain. The CDR3 has 17 amino acids. The germline CDR1 and CDR2 sequences are SGHVS and FQNEAQ. V lost 3 bases and J lost 1, with 17 bases in between. In nucleotides, the CDR3 is TGTGCCAGCAGCTTGCGCGGCTATGAACGTGGCACAGATACGCAGTATTTT. This encodes CASSLRGYERGTDTQYF. The variable domain in full, with the rest retrieved from reference TRBV7-8 and TRBJ2-3, is GAGVSQSPRYKVAKRGQDVALRCDPISGHVSLFWYQQALGQGPEFLTYFQNEAQLDKSGLPSDRFFAERPEGSVSTLKIQRTQQEDSAVYLCASSLRGYERGTDTQYFGPGTRLTVL.

The V call is TRBV29-1, the J call TRBJ2-5; 8 positions match TRBD1. Germline CDR1 and CDR2: SQVTM and ANQGSEA. This CDR3 is built from 13 residues. V shed 4 bases, J shed 4 bases, and the junction held 5 bases outside the gene matches. The CDR3 spells CSVGTGYAETQYF. The CDR3 region has the DNA TGCAGCGTTGGGACAGGGTATGCAGAGACCCAGTACTTC.

The gene calls are TRBV6-1 and TRBJ1-2; TRBD1 might be the D (6 bases). V dropped 1 base and J dropped 4 bases, with 13 bases sitting between them. CDR3 length: 15 residues. Germline CDR1 and CDR2: MNHNS and SASEGT. This CDR3 is CASSEVRGAAYGYTF. The CDR3, as DNA: TGTGCCAGCAGTGAAGTAAGGGGGGCGGCCTATGGCTACACCTTC.

This clone was picked up a small number of times. This chain joins TRBV5-4 and TRBJ1-2; D is ambiguous. Trimming shortened V by 0 bases and J by 5 bases, and 8 bases separated the two germline ends. CDR1 SGHNT and CDR2 YYREEE come from the germline V gene (reference sequence). The CDR3 covers 13 residues. For the CDR3, the DNA is TGTGCCAGCAGCTTGGCTGGTGGATATGGCTACACCTTC. This codes for CASSLAGGYGYTF.

The count of this clone is one. A read error is likely here: a far larger clone is one base away. The same CDR3 arises from other DNA sequences in this sample as well. J is TRBJ2-7 and V is TRBV6-1; D call uncertain. Germline V gene sequence: CDR1 MNHNS, CDR2 SASEGT. V lost 0 bases, J lost 3 bases, and 12 bases lay in between. This CDR3 has 15 residues. The CDR3 protein is CASSEAAYYIYEQYF. CDR3 DNA sequence: TGTGCCAGCAGTGAAGCAGCCTACTATATCTACGAGCAGTACTTC.

This clone was seen only once. The gene calls are TRBV6-1 and TRBJ1-1, with D perhaps TRBD1 (6 bases). Per the germline V gene, CDR1 is MNHNS and CDR2 is SASEGT. Trimming removed 4 bases at V and 6 bases at J, with 15 bases between. The CDR3 loop spans 14 amino acids. CDR3 DNA: TGTGCCAGCAGTGTAAGACAGGACGGATCTGAAGCTTTCTTT. Its protein product is CASSVRQDGSEAFF.

The chain couples TRBV5-4 to TRBJ2-2, with D tentatively TRBD1 or TRBD2 (6 bases each). The germline V gene encodes CDR1 SGHNT and CDR2 YYREEE (reference sequence). Deletions cut 4 bases from V and 13 bases from J, with 20 bases between. The CDR3 sequence is 14 residues long. The CDR3 DNA sequence: TGTGCCAGCAGCCCCGACGGGGGCTTTGGCGGGCTGTTTTTT. This gives the protein CASSPDGGFGGLFF.

A remark on this clone: A read error is possible here, since a much larger clone lies one base away. This CDR3 is also generated by other DNA sequences in the sample. The V gene is TRBV7-2, the J gene TRBJ2-1, with 10 bases fitting TRBD1. The germline gives CDR1 SGHTA, CDR2 FQGNSA. CDR3 length: 19 amino acids. CDR3 loop: CASSHTGTGASGPYNEQFF. In DNA, the CDR3 is TGTGCCAGCAGCCACACCGGGACAGGGGCTAGCGGGCCCTACAATGAACAGTTCTTC.

The rearrangement links TRBV4-1 to TRBJ2-5, with no clear D. CDR3 length: 14 residues. Trimming removed 0 bases at V and 5 bases at J, with 10 bases between. CDR1 and CDR2 (germline): MGHRA, YSYEKL. The CDR3 DNA reads as TGCGCCAGCAGCCAAGAGTCCGTCCTGGAGACCCAGTACTTC. Amino acids: CASSQESVLETQYF.

J is TRBJ2-1 and V is TRBV7-2; 7 nucleotides align to TRBD2. The germline gives CDR1 SGHTA, CDR2 FQGNSA. The V gene end was trimmed by 5 bases and the J gene end by 5 bases; junction bases not matched to a gene: 6. The CDR3 runs 14 residues. CDR3 protein: CASSLSGTNNEQFF. The CDR3 coding sequence is TGTGCCAGCAGCCTCTCCGGGACTAACAATGAGCAGTTCTTC.

A word on this clone: The junction and the germline gene differ at one end; a read error may be behind it. The chain couples TRBV28 to TRBJ2-7, with TRBD2 matching over 7 bases. The CDR3 extends over 12 amino acids. The V gene's germline CDR1 is MDHEN and CDR2 SYDVKM. The CDR3 DNA reads as TGTGCCAGCAGTTTCTCTAGCGGCGAGCGGTACTTC. Its translation: CASSFSSGERYF.

This clone was found many times. The chain couples TRBV20-1 to TRBJ2-5; D might be TRBD1 (6 bases). Gene TRBJ2-7 matches the end of the DNA better, so the J call may be wrong. The CDR3 is 11 amino acids. Germline lookup yields CDR1 DFQATT and CDR2 SNEGSKA (reference sequence). The CDR3 loop reads CSADTGREQYF. CDR3 in DNA: TGCAGTGCTGATACAGGGCGCGAGCAGTACTTC.

The chain links TRBV28 to TRBJ1-1; D remains ambiguous. The ends were cut back, 6 bases at V and 4 bases at J, with 9 bases in the middle. The germline V gene has CDR1 MDHEN and CDR2 SYDVKM. The length of the CDR3 is 12 residues. In DNA, the CDR3 is TGTGCCAGCAGCAAGGTGGGCACTGAAGCTTTCTTT. Translated: CASSKVGTEAFF.

Concerning this clone itself: Because the CDR3's place on the DNA is in doubt, the DNA is left out and the CDR3 is given as listed by TCRdb. J is TRBJ2-3 and V is TRBV7-6; TRBD2 is the table's D call, not checked against the DNA. Germline CDR1 reads SGHVS; CDR2 reads FNYEAQ. The CDR3 comprises 13 residues, both ends counted. The CDR3 loop reads CASSFGGGSQEYF.

This rearrangement joins TRBV29-1 to TRBJ1-1; maybe TRBD1 (6 bases). V gave up 6 bases and J gave up 11 bases, with 22 bases separating them. There are 13 residues in the CDR3. CDR1 SQVTM and CDR2 ANQGSEA come from the germline V gene. The CDR3, as DNA: TGCAGCGTCTTACCCCAGGGGAGTCTGTGGGCTTTCTTT. Protein product: CSVLPQGSLWAFF.

The count of this clone is one. The J gene is TRBJ2-7, the V gene TRBV19; tentatively, D is TRBD2 (5 bases). This CDR3 has 13 amino acids. V was cut by 6 bases and J by 2 bases, with 11 bases left in between. Germline V gene data show CDR1 as LNHDA and CDR2 as SQIVND (reference sequence). The DNA for the CDR3 is TGTGCCAGTAGCAACGACGGGGCCTACGAGCAGTACTTC. Encoded protein: CASSNDGAYEQYF.

This clone was seen only a few times. It may be a read error: a sequence one base away is much more abundant. The rearrangement joins TRBV29-1 to TRBJ1-2; 7 bases line up with TRBD1. The V gene's germline CDR1 is SQVTM and CDR2 ANQGSEA. The CDR3 totals 13 residues. The CDR3: CSAGTDFNHGYTF. The CDR3 bases are TGCAGCGCCGGGACAGATTTTAACCATGGCTACACCTTC.

The chain carries TRBV7-6 and TRBJ2-5; possible D gene TRBD1, 6 bases. The CDR3 runs 14 residues. Per the germline V gene, CDR1 is SGHVS and CDR2 is FNYEAQ. With 5 bases removed from V and 3 bases from J, the gap between germline ends came to 13 bases. CDR3 residues: CASSRWQGKETQYF. CDR3 bases: TGTGCCAGCAGCCGCTGGCAGGGGAAAGAGACCCAGTACTTC.

V is TRBV18 and J is TRBJ2-7; maybe TRBD2 (6 bases). Trimming removed 3 bases from V and 6 bases from J, with 15 bases in between. Germline V gene data show CDR1 as KGHSH and CDR2 as LQKENI. This CDR3 has 14 residues. The CDR3 DNA is TGTGCCAGCTCACCGGGGGGAGTTAGGGGCGAGCAGTACTTC. Amino acids: CASSPGGVRGEQYF. Drawing the rest from reference TRBV18 and TRBJ2-7, the complete variable domain is NAGVMQNPRHLVRRRGQEARLRCSPMKGHSHVYWYRQLPEEGLKFMVYLQKENIIDESGMPKERFSAEFPKEGPSILRIQQVVRGDSAAYFCASSPGGVRGEQYFGPGTRLTVT.

J is TRBJ2-1 and V is TRBV14, with D perhaps matching TRBD1 (5 bases). CDR1 SGHDN and CDR2 FVKESK come from the germline V gene. The CDR3 has 15 amino acids. The V and J ends lost 3 bases and 0 bases respectively, with 9 bases between them. The CDR3 region has the DNA TGTGCCAGCAGCCAGAGACAGCTCTCCTACAATGAGCAGTTCTTC. Protein sequence: CASSQRQLSYNEQFF.

The chain carries TRBV29-1 and TRBJ1-2, with D tentatively TRBD1 (5 bases). V lost 0 bases and J lost 4, with 12 bases in between. The CDR3 length is 14 residues. The germline gives CDR1 SQVTM, CDR2 ANQGSEA. The CDR3 sequence is CSVEESGRIYGYTF. Here the CDR3 DNA reads TGCAGCGTTGAAGAATCAGGGAGAATCTATGGCTACACCTTC.

About this clone itself: Given a far larger clone just one base away, this is likely a sequencing read error. The V call is TRBV5-4, the J call TRBJ2-1; 7 bases line up with TRBD2. This CDR3 spans 15 amino acids. Germline CDR1 SGHNT, CDR2 YYREEE (reference sequence). The CDR3 region is CVSSSRRESGNEQFF. The CDR3 coding sequence is TGTGTCAGCAGCTCCCGGCGGGAGAGCGGCAATGAGCAGTTCTTC. Using reference TRBV5-4 and TRBJ2-1 for the parts outside the CDR3, the full variable domain is ETGVTQSPTHLIKTRGQQVTLRCSSQSGHNTVSWYQQALGQGPQFIFQYYREEENGRGNFPPRFSGLQFPNYSSELNVNALELDDSALYLCVSSSRRESGNEQFFGPGTRLTVL.

This clone came up once. At the DNA level, this CDR3 is encoded by other sequences in the same sample as well. This chain connects TRBV9 to TRBJ2-2; D unresolved. The V gene's germline CDR1 is SGDLS and CDR2 YYNGEE. V gave up 4 bases and J gave up 2 bases, with 3 bases separating them. The length of the CDR3 is 12 residues. The CDR3 loop is CASSPNTGELFF. The CDR3 bases are TGTGCCAGCAGCCCTAACACCGGGGAGCTGTTTTTT.

The V call is TRBV9, the J call TRBJ1-1; D remains unclear. There are 14 residues in the CDR3. The V gene's germline CDR1 is SGDLS and CDR2 YYNGEE. V was pared by 2 bases and J by 2 bases, with 10 bases between. CDR3 amino acids: CASSVEGINTEAFF. CDR3 nucleotides: TGTGCCAGCAGCGTCGAGGGAATTAACACTGAAGCTTTCTTT.